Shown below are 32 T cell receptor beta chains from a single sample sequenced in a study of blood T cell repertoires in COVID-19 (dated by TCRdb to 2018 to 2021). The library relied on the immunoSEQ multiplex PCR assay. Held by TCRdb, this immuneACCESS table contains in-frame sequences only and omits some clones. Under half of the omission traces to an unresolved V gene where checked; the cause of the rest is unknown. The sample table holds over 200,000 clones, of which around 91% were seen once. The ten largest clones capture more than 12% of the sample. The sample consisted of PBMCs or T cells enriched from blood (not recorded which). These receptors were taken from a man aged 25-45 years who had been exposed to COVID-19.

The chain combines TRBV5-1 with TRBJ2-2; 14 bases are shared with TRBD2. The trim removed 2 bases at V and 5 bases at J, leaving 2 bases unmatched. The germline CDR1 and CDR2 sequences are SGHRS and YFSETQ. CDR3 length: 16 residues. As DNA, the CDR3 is TGCGCCAGCAGCTTCGGACTAGCGGGGGGAACCGGGGAGCTGTTTTTT. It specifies CASSFGLAGGTGELFF.

CDR3: CAWSRGDTVSNQPQHF. CDR3 bases: TGTGCCTGGAGTCGGGGGGACACCGTAAGCAATCAGCCCCAGCATTTT. This chain connects TRBV30 to TRBJ1-5; weak D call: TRBD1 (6 bases). The CDR3 is made up of 16 amino acids. V was pared by 2 bases and J by 1 base, with 15 bases between. Germline V gene lookup returns CDR1 GTSNPN and CDR2 SVGIG (reference sequence). The variable domain in full, with the rest retrieved from reference TRBV30 and TRBJ1-5, is SQTIHQWPATLVQPVGSPLSLECTVEGTSNPNLYWYRQAAGRGLQLLFYSVGIGQISSEVPQNLSASRPQDRQFILSSKKLLLSDSGFYLCAWSRGDTVSNQPQHFGDGTRLSIL.

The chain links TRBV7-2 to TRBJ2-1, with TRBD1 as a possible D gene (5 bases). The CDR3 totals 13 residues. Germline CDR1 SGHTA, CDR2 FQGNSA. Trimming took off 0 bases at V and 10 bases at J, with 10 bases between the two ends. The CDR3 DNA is TGTGCCAGCAGCTTAGCGGGGCCTCGGGAGCAGTTCTTC. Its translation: CASSLAGPREQFF.

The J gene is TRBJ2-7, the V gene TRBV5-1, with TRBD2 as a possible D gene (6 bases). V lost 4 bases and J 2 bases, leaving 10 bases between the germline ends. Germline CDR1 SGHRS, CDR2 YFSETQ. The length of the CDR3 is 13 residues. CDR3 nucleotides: TGCGCCAGCAGCGTGGGACTGACCTACGAGCAGTACTTC. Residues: CASSVGLTYEQYF.

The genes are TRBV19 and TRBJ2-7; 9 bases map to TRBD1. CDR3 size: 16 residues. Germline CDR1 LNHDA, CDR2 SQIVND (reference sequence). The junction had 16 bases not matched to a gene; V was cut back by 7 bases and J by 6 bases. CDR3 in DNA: TGTGCCAGTAACAGCCCGGGGACAGGGACCCTCGGCGAGCAGTACTTC. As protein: CASNSPGTGTLGEQYF.

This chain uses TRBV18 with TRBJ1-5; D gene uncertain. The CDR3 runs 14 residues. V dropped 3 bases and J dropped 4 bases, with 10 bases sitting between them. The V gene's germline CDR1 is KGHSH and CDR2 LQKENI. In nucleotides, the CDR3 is TGTGCCAGCTCACCCAGGCAGGATAATCAGCCCCAGCATTTT. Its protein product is CASSPRQDNQPQHF.

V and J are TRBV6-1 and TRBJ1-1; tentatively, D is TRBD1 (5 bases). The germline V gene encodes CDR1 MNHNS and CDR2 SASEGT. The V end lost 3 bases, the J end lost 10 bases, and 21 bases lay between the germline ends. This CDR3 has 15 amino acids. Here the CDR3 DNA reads TGTGCCAGCAGTGATGTGGGCGGAAGGGGAGCGGGAGCTTTCTTT. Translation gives CASSDVGGRGAGAFF.

CDR3 nucleotides: TGTGCCAGCAACCCGGGACAGGGGCACACAGATACGCAGTATTTT. Translation gives CASNPGQGHTDTQYF. The J gene is TRBJ2-3, the V gene TRBV6-5, with 10 bases aligning to TRBD1. J gave up 2 bases and V 7 bases, and 6 bases lay outside the gene matches. Germline V CDR1 and CDR2: MNHEY, SVGAGI. The CDR3 spans 15 residues.

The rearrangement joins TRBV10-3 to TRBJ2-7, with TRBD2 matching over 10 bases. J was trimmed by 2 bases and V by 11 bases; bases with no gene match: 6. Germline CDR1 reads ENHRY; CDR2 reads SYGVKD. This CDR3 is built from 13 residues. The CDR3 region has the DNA TGTGCCGCCCAAGCGGGGGGGCCCTACGAGCAGTACTTC. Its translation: CAAQAGGPYEQYF.

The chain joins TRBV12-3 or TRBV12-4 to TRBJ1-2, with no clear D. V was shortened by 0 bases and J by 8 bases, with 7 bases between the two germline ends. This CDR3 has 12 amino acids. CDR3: CASSLAGGGYTF. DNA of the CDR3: TGTGCCAGCAGTTTAGCGGGCGGGGGCTACACCTTC.

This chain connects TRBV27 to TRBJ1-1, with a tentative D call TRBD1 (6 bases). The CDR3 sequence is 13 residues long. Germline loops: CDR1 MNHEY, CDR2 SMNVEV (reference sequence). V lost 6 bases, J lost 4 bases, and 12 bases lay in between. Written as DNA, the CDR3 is TGTGCCAGCAGAATAAGGGGGTTCACTGAAGCTTTCTTT. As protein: CASRIRGFTEAFF.

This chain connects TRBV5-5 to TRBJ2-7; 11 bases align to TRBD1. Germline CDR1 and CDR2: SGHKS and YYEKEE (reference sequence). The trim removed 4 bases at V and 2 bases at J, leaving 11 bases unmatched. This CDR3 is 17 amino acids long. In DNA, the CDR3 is TGTGCCAGCAGCGGTGGGTTAGGACAGGGGGCCACCTACGAGCAGTACTTC. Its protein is CASSGGLGQGATYEQYF.

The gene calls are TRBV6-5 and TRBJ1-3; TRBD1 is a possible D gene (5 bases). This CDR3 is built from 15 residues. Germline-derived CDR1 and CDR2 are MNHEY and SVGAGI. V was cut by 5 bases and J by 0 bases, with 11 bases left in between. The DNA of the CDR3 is TGTGCCAGCAGTCGTACAGGATTCTCTGGAAACACCATATATTTT. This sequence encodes CASSRTGFSGNTIYF.

CDR3 amino acids: CASSSGQADHGYTF. Here the CDR3 DNA reads TGCGCCAGCAGCTCGGGACAGGCCGACCATGGCTACACCTTC. The chain combines TRBV5-1 with TRBJ1-2; 8 bases are a match to TRBD1. The trim removed 3 bases at V and 6 bases at J, leaving 7 bases unmatched. There are 14 residues in the CDR3. Germline V gene data show CDR1 as SGHRS and CDR2 as YFSETQ. Full variable domain (outside the CDR3, taken from reference TRBV5-1 and TRBJ1-2): KAGVTQTPRYLIKTRGQQVTLSCSPISGHRSVSWYQQTPGQGLQFLFEYFSETQRNKGNFPGRFSGRQFSNSRSEMNVSTLELGDSALYLCASSSGQADHGYTFGSGTRLTVV.

The chain's CDR3 is CASSILQDNSPLHF. DNA for the CDR3: TGTGCCAGTAGTATATTACAAGATAATTCACCCCTCCACTTT. This rearrangement joins TRBV19 to TRBJ1-6; D not certain. The CDR3 consists of 14 residues. Trimming pared 2 bases from V and 5 bases from J, leaving 7 bases between. Per the germline V gene, CDR1 is LNHDA and CDR2 is SQIVND (reference sequence).

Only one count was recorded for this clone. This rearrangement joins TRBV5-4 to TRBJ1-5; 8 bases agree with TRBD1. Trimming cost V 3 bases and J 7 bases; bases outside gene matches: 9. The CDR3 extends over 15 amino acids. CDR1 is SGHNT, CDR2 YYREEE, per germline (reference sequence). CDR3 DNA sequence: TGTGCCAGCAGCTCGGGCCCGGACAGGGAACAGCCCCAGCATTTT. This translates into CASSSGPDREQPQHF.

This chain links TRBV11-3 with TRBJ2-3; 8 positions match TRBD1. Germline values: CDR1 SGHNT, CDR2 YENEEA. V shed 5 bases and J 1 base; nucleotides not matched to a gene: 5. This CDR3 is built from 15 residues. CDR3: CASSPGQGGTDTQYF. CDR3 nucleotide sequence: TGTGCCAGCAGCCCAGGACAGGGTGGCACAGATACGCAGTATTTT.

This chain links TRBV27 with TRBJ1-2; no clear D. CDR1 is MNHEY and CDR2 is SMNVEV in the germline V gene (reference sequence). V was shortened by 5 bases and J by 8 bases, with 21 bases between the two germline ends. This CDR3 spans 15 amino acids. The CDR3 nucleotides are TGTGCCAGCAGTCTAACAGTGACATTCTCGAGAGGCTACACCTTC. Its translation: CASSLTVTFSRGYTF.

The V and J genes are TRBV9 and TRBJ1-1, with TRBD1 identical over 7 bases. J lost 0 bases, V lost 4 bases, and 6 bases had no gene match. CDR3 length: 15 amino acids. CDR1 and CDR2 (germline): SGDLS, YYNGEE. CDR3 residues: CASSYRDSMNTEAFF. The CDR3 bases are TGTGCCAGCAGCTACCGGGACAGCATGAACACTGAAGCTTTCTTT. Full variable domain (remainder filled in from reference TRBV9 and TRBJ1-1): DSGVTQTPKHLITATGQRVTLRCSPRSGDLSVYWYQQSLDQGLQFLIQYYNGEERAKGNILERFSAQQFPDLHSELNLSSLELGDSALYFCASSYRDSMNTEAFFGQGTRLTVV.

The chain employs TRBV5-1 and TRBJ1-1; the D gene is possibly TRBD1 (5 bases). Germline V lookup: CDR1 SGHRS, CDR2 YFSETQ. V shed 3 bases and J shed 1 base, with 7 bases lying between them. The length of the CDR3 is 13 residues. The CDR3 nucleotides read TGCGCCAGCAGCTCGACAGAGAACACTGAAGCTTTCTTT. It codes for CASSSTENTEAFF.

CDR3 residues: CATSRGDTDTQYF. Written as DNA, the CDR3 is TGTGCCACGTCCAGGGGCGACACAGATACGCAGTATTTT. V and J are TRBV28 and TRBJ2-3, with D perhaps matching TRBD1 (6 bases). CDR1 and CDR2 from the germline V gene are MDHEN and SYDVKM. The length of the CDR3 is 13 residues. The V end lost 10 bases, the J end lost 2 bases, and 13 bases lay between the germline ends.

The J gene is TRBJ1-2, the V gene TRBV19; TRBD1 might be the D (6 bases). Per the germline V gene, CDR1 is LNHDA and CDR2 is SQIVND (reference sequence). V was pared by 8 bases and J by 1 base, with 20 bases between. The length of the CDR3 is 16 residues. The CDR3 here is CASLRSPGQLNYGYTF. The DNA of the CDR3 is TGTGCCAGTCTTCGGTCTCCGGGACAACTTAACTATGGCTACACCTTC.

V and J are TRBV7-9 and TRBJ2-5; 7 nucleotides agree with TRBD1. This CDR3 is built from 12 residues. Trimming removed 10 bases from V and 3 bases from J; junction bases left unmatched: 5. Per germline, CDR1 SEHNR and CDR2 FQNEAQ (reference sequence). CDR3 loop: CATGQDEETQYF. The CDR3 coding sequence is TGTGCCACCGGACAGGACGAAGAGACCCAGTACTTC.

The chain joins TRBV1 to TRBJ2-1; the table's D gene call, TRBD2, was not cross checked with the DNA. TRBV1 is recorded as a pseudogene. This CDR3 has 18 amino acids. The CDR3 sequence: CTSSQEPKPGGGLYEQFF. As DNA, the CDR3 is TGCACCAGCAGCCAAGAACCCAAGCCAGGCGGGGGTCTCTATGAGCAGTTCTTC.

The CDR3 DNA is TGTGCCAGCAGACCGACTAGCGGGAGCACCGGGGAGCTGTTTTTT. It encodes CASRPTSGSTGELFF. The V call is TRBV5-4, the J call TRBJ2-2, with 12 bases aligning to TRBD2. The CDR3 covers 15 residues. The junction had 3 bases not matched to a gene; V was cut back by 5 bases and J by 4 bases. Germline V gene lookup returns CDR1 SGHNT and CDR2 YYREEE (reference sequence).

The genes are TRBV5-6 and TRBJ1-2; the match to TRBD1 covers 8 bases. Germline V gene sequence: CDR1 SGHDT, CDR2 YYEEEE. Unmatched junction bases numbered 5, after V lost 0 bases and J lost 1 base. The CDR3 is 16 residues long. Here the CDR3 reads CASSLEKGQVNYGYTF. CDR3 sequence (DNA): TGTGCCAGCAGCTTGGAGAAGGGACAGGTTAACTATGGCTACACCTTC. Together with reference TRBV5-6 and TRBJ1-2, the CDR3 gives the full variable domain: DAGVTQSPTHLIKTRGQQVTLRCSPKSGHDTVSWYQQALGQGPQFIFQYYEEEERQRGNFPDRFSGHQFPNYSSELNVNALLLGDSALYLCASSLEKGQVNYGYTFGSGTRLTVV.

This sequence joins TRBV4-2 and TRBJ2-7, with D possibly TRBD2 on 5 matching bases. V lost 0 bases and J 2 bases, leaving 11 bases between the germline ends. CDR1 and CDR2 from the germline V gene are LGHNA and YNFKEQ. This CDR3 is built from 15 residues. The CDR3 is CASSQEDGVTYEQYF. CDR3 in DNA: TGTGCCAGCAGCCAAGAGGACGGGGTCACCTACGAGCAGTACTTC.

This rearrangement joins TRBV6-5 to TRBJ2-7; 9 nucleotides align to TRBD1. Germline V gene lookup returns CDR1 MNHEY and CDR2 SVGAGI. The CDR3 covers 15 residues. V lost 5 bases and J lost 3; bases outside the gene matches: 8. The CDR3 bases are TGTGCCAGCAGTACGACGGGACAGGGCCACTACGAGCAGTACTTC. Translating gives CASSTTGQGHYEQYF.

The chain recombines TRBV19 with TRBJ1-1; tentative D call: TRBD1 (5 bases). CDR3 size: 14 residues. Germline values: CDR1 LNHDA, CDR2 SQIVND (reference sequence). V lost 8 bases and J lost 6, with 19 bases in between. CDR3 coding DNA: TGTGCCAGTGCTCACCGGGACGGGGGATCTGAAGCTTTCTTT. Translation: CASAHRDGGSEAFF.

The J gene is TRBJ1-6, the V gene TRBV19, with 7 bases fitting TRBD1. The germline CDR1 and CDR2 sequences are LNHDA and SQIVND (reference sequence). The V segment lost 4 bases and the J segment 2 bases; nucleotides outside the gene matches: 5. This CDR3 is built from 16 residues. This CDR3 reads CASSRLQGAYNSPLHF. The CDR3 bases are TGTGCCAGTAGTAGACTCCAGGGGGCCTATAATTCACCCCTCCACTTT. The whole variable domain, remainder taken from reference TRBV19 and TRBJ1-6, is DGGITQSPKYLFRKEGQNVTLSCEQNLNHDAMYWYRQDPGQGLRLIYYSQIVNDFQKGDIAEGYSVSREKKESFPLTVTSAQKNPTAFYLCASSRLQGAYNSPLHFGNGTRLTVT.

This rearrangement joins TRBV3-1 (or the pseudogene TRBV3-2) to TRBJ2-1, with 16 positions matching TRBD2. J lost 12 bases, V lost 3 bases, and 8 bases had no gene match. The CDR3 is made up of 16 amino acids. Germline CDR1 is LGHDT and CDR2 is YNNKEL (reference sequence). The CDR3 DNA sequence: TGTGCCAGCAGCCACATAGGGACTAGCGGGGGGGCGCGGCAGTTCTTC. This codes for CASSHIGTSGGARQFF.

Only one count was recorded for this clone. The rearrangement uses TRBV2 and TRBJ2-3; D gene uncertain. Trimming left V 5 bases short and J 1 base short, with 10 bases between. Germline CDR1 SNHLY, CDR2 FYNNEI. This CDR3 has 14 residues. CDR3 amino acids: CASSTRVGTDTQYF. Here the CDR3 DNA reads TGTGCCAGCAGTACCCGAGTCGGCACAGATACGCAGTATTTT.